The entry that follows covers one TCR beta chain sequence. No antigen is known for it. The data belong to a study of CD8+ T cells in alopecia areata. Overall study context: Tofacitinib therapy took 6 to 18 months; 6 months off drug came after.

RNA was isolated and reverse transcribed to cDNA, the sequencing template. Method: immunoSEQ multiplex PCR; TCRdb's copy keeps in-frame clones and lacks some. Of roughly 180,000 clones in the sample, 63% were seen once. The CDR3 is made up of 13 amino acids. Trimming left V 0 bases short and J 5 bases short, with 7 bases between. Germline lookup yields CDR1 GTSNPN and CDR2 SVGIG (reference sequence). General study findings and limits: The study found higher clonality in lesional than normal scalp, especially in alopecia totalis/universalis.

This specimen was CD4+ T cells sorted from blood, taken at week 0. The rearrangement links TRBV30 to TRBJ2-2; D is unresolved. This clonotype was obtained from a human donor with alopecia areata. CDR3 loop: CAWSVSVTGELFF. CDR3 coding DNA: TGTGCCTGGAGTGTTTCGGTAACCGGGGAGCTGTTTTTT.